The clone carrying this T cell receptor (delta chain) was found a few times. No antigen is known for it. TCRdb reanalyzed the multiplex PCR reads using CATT. The sample consists of 80,000 to 95,000 delta-chain clones, 1.4% of them appearing once. Vgamma9/Vdelta2+ and Vdelta2-negative gammadelta T cells were flow-sorted from PBMC for bulk sequencing. These data originate in a study of γδ T cells in repeated Plasmodium falciparum infection. Across the study: Donors were malaria-exposed Malian children or age- and gender-matched Australian children.

Germline CDR1 reads TSWWSYY; CDR2 reads QGS. The CDR3 loop spans 19 amino acids. V lost 2 bases and J lost 4; bases outside the gene matches: 18. Study-level findings and limits: One small rural Malian village, predominantly a single ethnic group, supplied the cohort.

The sequence was obtained from a pool of human donors (malaria-infected and uninfected, not separated). Sequenced input: gamma-delta T cells from blood. The chain uses TRDV1 and TRDJ1; 8 nucleotides line up with TRDD3. The J gene is absent in TCRdb and was assigned here via DNA matching to germline. CDR3 loop: CALGEALANWGDVGDKLIF. In nucleotides, the CDR3 is TGTGCTCTTGGGGAAGCCCTTGCCAACTGGGGGGATGTCGGCGATAAACTCATCTTT.